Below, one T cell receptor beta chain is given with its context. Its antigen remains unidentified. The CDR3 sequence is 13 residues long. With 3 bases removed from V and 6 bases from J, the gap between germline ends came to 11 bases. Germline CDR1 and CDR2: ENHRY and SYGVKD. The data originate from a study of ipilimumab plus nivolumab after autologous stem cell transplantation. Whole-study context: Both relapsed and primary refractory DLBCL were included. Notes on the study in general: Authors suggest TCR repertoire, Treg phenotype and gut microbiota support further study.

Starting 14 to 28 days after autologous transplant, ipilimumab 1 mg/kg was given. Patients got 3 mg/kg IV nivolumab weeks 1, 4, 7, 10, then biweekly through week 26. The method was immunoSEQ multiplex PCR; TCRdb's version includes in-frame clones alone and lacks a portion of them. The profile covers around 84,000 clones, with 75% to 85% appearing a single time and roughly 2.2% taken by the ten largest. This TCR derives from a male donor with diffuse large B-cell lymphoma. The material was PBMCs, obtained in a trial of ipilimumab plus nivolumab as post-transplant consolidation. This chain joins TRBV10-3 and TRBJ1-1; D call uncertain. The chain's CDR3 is CAISEGRAAEAFF. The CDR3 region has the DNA TGTGCCATCAGTGAAGGTAGGGCGGCTGAAGCTTTCTTT.